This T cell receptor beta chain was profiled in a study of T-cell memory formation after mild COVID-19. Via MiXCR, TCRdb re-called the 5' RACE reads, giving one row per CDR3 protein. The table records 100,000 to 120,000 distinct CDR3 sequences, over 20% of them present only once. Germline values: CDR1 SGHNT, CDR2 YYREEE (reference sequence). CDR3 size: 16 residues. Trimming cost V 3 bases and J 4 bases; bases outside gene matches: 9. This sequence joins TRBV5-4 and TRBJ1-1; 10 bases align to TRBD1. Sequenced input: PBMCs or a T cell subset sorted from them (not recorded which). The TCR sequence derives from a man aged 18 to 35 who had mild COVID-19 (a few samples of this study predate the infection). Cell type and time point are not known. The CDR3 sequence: CASSWGPGQGITEAFF. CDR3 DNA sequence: TGTGCCAGCAGCTGGGGGCCGGGACAGGGGATCACTGAAGCTTTCTTT.